What follows describes a single T cell receptor beta chain. Using its own MiXCR run on the RT-PCR reads, TCRdb lists one record per CDR3 protein. The data hold hundreds of thousands of distinct CDR3 sequences, with approximately 15% observed a single time. The CDR3 extends over 14 amino acids. V gave up 6 bases and J gave up 9 bases; unmatched junction bases: 11. The V gene's germline CDR1 is SGHRS and CDR2 YFSETQ. The sequenced material came from memory CD4+ T cells from blood. This TCR derives from a female donor in good health, serving as a healthy control. The chain joins TRBV5-1 to TRBJ2-1; 8 bases fit TRBD1. The CDR3 spells CASKLDRAYGEQFF. The CDR3 nucleotides read TGCGCCAGCAAATTGGACAGGGCCTACGGTGAGCAGTTCTTC.